A single sample is the source of the 5 T cell receptor beta chains below, sequenced in a study of cytomegalovirus exposure and HLA in healthy donors. The repertoire was sequenced with immunoSEQ multiplex PCR; TCRdb's copy has only in-frame clones and lacks some. The repertoire holds 50,000 to 65,000 clones, about 96% seen once, with more than 0.9% in the top ten. Specimen: PBMCs. These receptors came from a woman younger than 30 in good health and CMV-seronegative.

This chain uses TRBV19 with TRBJ2-3; D is undetermined. CDR3 length: 13 residues. The V end lost 5 bases, the J end lost 4 bases, and 10 bases lay between the germline ends. Per germline, CDR1 LNHDA and CDR2 SQIVND (reference sequence). CDR3 coding DNA: TGTGCCAGTAGTGGTTTAGAATCAGATACGCAGTATTTT. Its translation: CASSGLESDTQYF. Combining the CDR3 with reference TRBV19 and TRBJ2-3 gives the whole variable domain DGGITQSPKYLFRKEGQNVTLSCEQNLNHDAMYWYRQDPGQGLRLIYYSQIVNDFQKGDIAEGYSVSREKKESFPLTVTSAQKNPTAFYLCASSGLESDTQYFGPGTRLTVL.

V is TRBV13 and J is TRBJ1-1, with D possibly TRBD1 on 5 matching bases. V was cut by 1 base and J by 4 bases, with 10 bases left in between. The germline V gene has CDR1 PRHDT and CDR2 FYEKMQ (reference sequence). The CDR3 consists of 14 residues. CDR3 protein: CASSLVGGSTEAFF. The DNA for the CDR3 is TGTGCCAGCAGCTTAGTGGGGGGGAGCACTGAAGCTTTCTTT.

This CDR3 is CASSYVAGGLTDTQYF. The DNA for the CDR3 is TGTGCCAGCAGTTACGTTGCGGGGGGGCTCACAGATACGCAGTATTTT. The chain carries TRBV6-5 and TRBJ2-3, with 9 bases identical to TRBD2. This CDR3 comprises 16 residues. After removal of 2 bases from V and 2 bases from J, the junction contained 5 bases not matched to a gene. Germline-derived CDR1 and CDR2 are MNHEY and SVGAGI.

V and J are TRBV9 and TRBJ2-1; TRBD2 agrees at 11 bases. Losses at the gene ends were 3 bases for V and 8 bases for J; bases not matched to a gene: 10. CDR3 length equals 16 residues. Germline V gene sequence: CDR1 SGDLS, CDR2 YYNGEE. CDR3 region: CASSAGTSGWGYEQFF. The CDR3 nucleotides are TGTGCCAGCAGCGCCGGGACTAGCGGTTGGGGCTATGAGCAGTTCTTC.

The chain is built from TRBV28 and TRBJ1-1; maybe TRBD1 (6 bases). Germline CDR1 is MDHEN and CDR2 is SYDVKM. With 8 bases removed from V and 1 base from J, the gap between germline ends came to 14 bases. The CDR3 is 14 residues long. The CDR3 sequence: CASLKGDGNTEAFF. DNA for the CDR3: TGTGCCAGCCTTAAGGGGGACGGGAACACTGAAGCTTTCTTT.